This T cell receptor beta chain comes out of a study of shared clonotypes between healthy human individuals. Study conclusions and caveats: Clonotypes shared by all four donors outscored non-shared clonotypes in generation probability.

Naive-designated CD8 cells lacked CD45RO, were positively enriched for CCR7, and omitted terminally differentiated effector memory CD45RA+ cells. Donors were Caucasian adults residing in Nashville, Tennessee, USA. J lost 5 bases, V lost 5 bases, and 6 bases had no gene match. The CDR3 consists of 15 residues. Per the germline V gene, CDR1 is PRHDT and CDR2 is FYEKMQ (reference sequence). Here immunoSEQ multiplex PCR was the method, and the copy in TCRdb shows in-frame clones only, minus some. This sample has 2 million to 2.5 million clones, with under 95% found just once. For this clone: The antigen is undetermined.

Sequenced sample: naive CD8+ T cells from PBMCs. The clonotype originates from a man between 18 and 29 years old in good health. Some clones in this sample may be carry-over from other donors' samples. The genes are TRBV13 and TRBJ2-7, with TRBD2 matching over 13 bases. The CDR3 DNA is TGTGCCAGCAGCCCCACCGGGACTAGCGGGGACGAGCAGTACTTC. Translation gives CASSPTGTSGDEQYF.